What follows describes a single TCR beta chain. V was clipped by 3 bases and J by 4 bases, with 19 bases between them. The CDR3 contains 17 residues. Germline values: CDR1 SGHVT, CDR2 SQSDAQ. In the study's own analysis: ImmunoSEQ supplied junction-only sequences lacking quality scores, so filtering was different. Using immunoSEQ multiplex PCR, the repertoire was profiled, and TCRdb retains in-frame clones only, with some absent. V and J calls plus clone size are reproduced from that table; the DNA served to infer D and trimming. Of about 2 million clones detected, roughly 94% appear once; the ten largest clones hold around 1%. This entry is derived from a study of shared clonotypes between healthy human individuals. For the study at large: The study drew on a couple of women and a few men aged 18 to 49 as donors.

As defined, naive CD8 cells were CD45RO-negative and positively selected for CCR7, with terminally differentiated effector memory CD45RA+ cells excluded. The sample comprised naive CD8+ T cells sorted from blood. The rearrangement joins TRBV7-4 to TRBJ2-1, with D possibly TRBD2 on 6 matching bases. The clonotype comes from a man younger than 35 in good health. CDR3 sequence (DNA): TGTGCCAGCAGCTTCTTTGGAGGGCTAGCGAGATACAATGAGCAGTTCTTC. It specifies CASSFFGGLARYNEQFF.